This entry describes one T cell receptor beta chain. Its target is unknown. Repertoires were generated with immunoSEQ multiplex PCR, while TCRdb's copy carries only in-frame clones and drops some. Found here are about 78,000 clones, roughly 81% of them singletons; the top ten hold roughly 18%. The data are from a study of identifying expanded T cells in peripheral blood. Study-wide points: Across healthy donors, higher total template counts meant significantly greater roughly two-week count variance. Over about two and four weeks, about 17 and 20 clones changed, versus approximately 1.1 between replicates.

During the collection period, no donor immune events like infections were recorded. The TCR was taken from a person aged 18 to 75 in good health. The material sequenced was blood.

The CDR3 DNA sequence: TGTGCCAGCAGTCGGGGAGACAGTTCAACTAATGAAAAACTGTTTTTT. Its translation: CASSRGDSSTNEKLFF. V gene TRBV28 combines with J gene TRBJ1-4; the D gene is possibly TRBD1 (5 bases). The CDR3 has 16 amino acids. Germline V gives CDR1 MDHEN, CDR2 SYDVKM. The V and J ends lost 5 bases and 0 bases respectively, with 13 bases between them.